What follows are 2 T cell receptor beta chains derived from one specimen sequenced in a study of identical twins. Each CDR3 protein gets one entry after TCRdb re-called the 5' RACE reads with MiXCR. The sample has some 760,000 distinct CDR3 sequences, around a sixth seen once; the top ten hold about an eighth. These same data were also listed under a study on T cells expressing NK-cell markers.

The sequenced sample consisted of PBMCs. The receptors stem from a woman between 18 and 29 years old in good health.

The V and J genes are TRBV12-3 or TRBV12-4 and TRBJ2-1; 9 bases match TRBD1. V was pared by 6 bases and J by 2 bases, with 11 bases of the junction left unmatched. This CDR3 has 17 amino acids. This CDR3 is CASSFITGTGPYNEQFF. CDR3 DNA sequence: TGTGCCAGCAGCTTCATTACCGGGACAGGGCCCTACAATGAGCAGTTCTTC.

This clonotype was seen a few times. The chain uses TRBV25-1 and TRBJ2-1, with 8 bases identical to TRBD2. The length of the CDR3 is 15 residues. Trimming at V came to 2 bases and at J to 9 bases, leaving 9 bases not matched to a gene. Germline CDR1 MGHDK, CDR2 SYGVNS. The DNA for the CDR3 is TGTGCCAGCAGTGAAACCAGCGGGAGAGGGACTGAGCAGTTCTTC. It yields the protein CASSETSGRGTEQFF.